Below, 28 T cell receptor beta chains from the same sample are listed, as sequenced in a study of OX40 agonist ivuxolimab in advanced cancers. TCRdb's table, derived via immunoSEQ multiplex PCR, lists solely in-frame clones and lacks some. The sample shows about 41,000 clones, just under 85% of them seen only once. Sequencing was performed on CD4+ or CD8+ T cells sorted from blood, taken in a trial of the OX40 agonist ivuxolimab. These receptors all stem from an adult with an advanced solid tumor such as melanoma, head and neck, liver or kidney cancer.

The chain couples TRBV7-2 to TRBJ1-1, with a possible D match to TRBD1 (5 bases). From germline, CDR1 is SGHTA and CDR2 FQGNSA. The CDR3 is 18 amino acids. Trimming removed 5 bases from V and 0 bases from J, with 22 bases in between. CDR3 DNA: TGTGCCAGCAGCCGTCCTCGGGGGGGAGCCTCTCTGAACACTGAAGCTTTCTTT. As protein: CASSRPRGGASLNTEAFF.

The rearrangement joins TRBV10-1 to TRBJ2-3; D not certain. CDR1 and CDR2 (germline): WNHNN, SYGVQD (reference sequence). CDR3 length: 13 residues. V lost 6 bases and J 0 bases, leaving 7 bases between the germline ends. This CDR3 reads CASSPGSTDTQYF. For the CDR3, the DNA is TGCGCCAGCAGCCCAGGAAGCACAGATACGCAGTATTTT.

The chain recombines TRBV2 with TRBJ2-3, with D unresolved. The CDR3 loop spans 14 amino acids. The V gene lost 3 bases and the J gene lost 1 base, with 8 bases spanning the gap. CDR1 is SNHLY, CDR2 FYNNEI, per germline. The chain's CDR3 is CASSELLRTDTQYF. The CDR3 region has the DNA TGTGCCAGCAGTGAGCTGCTTCGCACAGATACGCAGTATTTT.

This clone appeared a few times. The rearrangement joins TRBV2 to TRBJ1-6; 11 nucleotides agree with TRBD1. The CDR3 runs 15 residues. V shed 7 bases and J 8 bases; nucleotides not matched to a gene: 7. Germline values: CDR1 SNHLY, CDR2 FYNNEI. The CDR3 here is CASTREGQGDSPLHF. For the CDR3, the DNA is TGTGCCAGCACTAGAGAGGGACAGGGGGATTCACCCCTCCACTTT.

The chain joins TRBV5-1 to TRBJ2-5; 10 bases match TRBD2. CDR3 length equals 14 residues. With V trimmed by 6 bases and J by 2 bases, 4 bases remained unmatched. Germline V gene sequence: CDR1 SGHRS, CDR2 YFSETQ. The CDR3 DNA sequence: TGCGCCAGCACTTCACTAGCGGGGCAAGAGACCCAGTACTTC. This gives the protein CASTSLAGQETQYF.

The chain recombines TRBV12-2 with TRBJ2-1; TRBD2 is the table's D call, not checked against the DNA. TRBV12-2 is an annotated pseudogene. CDR3 length equals 12 residues. CDR3 region: CASRPQRNEQFF. The CDR3 coding sequence is TGTGCAAGTCGCCCCCAGAGGAATGAGCAGTTCTTC.

The gene calls are TRBV12-1 and TRBJ2-1; the listed D gene, TRBD2, was not tested against the DNA. TRBV12-1 is a pseudogene locus. This CDR3 comprises 13 residues. CDR3 coding DNA: TGTGCCAGGGCGGGGTCCTCCTACAATGAGCAGTTCTTC. Encoded protein: CARAGSSYNEQFF.

The gene calls are TRBV11-3 and TRBJ2-2; D is undetermined. Germline V lookup: CDR1 SGHNT, CDR2 YENEEA. V lost 4 bases and J lost 5, with 8 bases in between. CDR3 length: 13 amino acids. The CDR3 spells CASSSPRTGELFF. The CDR3 bases are TGTGCCAGCAGCTCACCGCGAACCGGGGAGCTGTTTTTT.

This chain uses TRBV14 with TRBJ2-2; 11 bases line up with TRBD2. CDR1 SGHDN and CDR2 FVKESK come from the germline V gene. This CDR3 contains 19 residues. J gave up 1 base and V 0 bases, and 7 bases lay outside the gene matches. CDR3 DNA sequence: TGTGCCAGCAGCCAAGACGATCGACTAGCGGGACGGAACACCGGGGAGCTGTTTTTT. As protein: CASSQDDRLAGRNTGELFF.

The chain has TRBV19 and TRBJ2-2; D call uncertain. The CDR3 is 13 amino acids. Deletions cut 5 bases from V and 5 bases from J, with 9 bases between. Germline assignment: CDR1 LNHDA and CDR2 SQIVND (reference sequence). The CDR3 region is CASSPSLTGELFF. In DNA form, the CDR3 reads TGTGCCAGTAGTCCCTCACTGACCGGGGAGCTGTTTTTT.

The rearrangement links TRBV18 to TRBJ2-7; 10 nucleotides line up with TRBD2. The CDR3 runs to 16 residues. Germline V gene sequence: CDR1 KGHSH, CDR2 LQKENI. Trimming at V came to 3 bases and at J to 2 bases, leaving 7 bases not matched to a gene. The chain's CDR3 is CASSPPSGGRTYEQYF. The CDR3 DNA is TGTGCCAGCTCACCTCCTAGCGGGGGTCGAACCTACGAGCAGTACTTC.

Points on this clone: The junction shows a germline mismatch at one end, possibly a read error. The chain uses TRBV7-9 and TRBJ1-2; possibly TRBD1 for D (6 bases). The CDR3 is 15 residues long. Germline V gene data show CDR1 as SEHNR and CDR2 as FQNEAQ (reference sequence). The CDR3 region has the DNA TGTACCAGCAGCCCTCCAGTGTCAGGGGTCAGGATCTACACCTTC. Protein: CTSSPPVSGVRIYTF.

In the case of this clone: Other DNA sequences within the sample encode an identical CDR3. The CDR3 DNA sequence: TGTGCCAGCAGCTCCCCCGCGGGAGCCCAGCATTTT. Translating gives CASSSPAGAQHF. The rearrangement links TRBV7-9 to TRBJ1-5; D gene unclear. With 4 bases removed from V and 11 bases from J, the gap between germline ends came to 12 bases. The CDR3 runs to 12 residues. Germline V gene sequence: CDR1 SEHNR, CDR2 FQNEAQ (reference sequence).

The V call is TRBV15, the J call TRBJ2-5; D could derive from TRBD1 or TRBD2 (7 bases each). The germline V gene has CDR1 LNHNV and CDR2 YYDKDF (reference sequence). Trimming took off 6 bases at V and 5 bases at J, with 16 bases between the two ends. The CDR3 runs 14 residues. DNA of the CDR3: TGTGCCACCAGTCAGGGGGGGAGATGGGAGACCCAGTACTTC. It codes for CATSQGGRWETQYF.

This rearrangement joins TRBV28 to TRBJ1-5; TRBD1 agrees at 9 bases. The V gene end was trimmed by 6 bases and the J gene end by 9 bases; junction bases not matched to a gene: 15. Germline CDR1 is MDHEN and CDR2 is SYDVKM. The CDR3 has 16 amino acids. The chain's CDR3 is CASSRSPGQGFGPQHF. CDR3 DNA: TGTGCCAGCAGCCGTAGCCCGGGACAGGGCTTTGGGCCCCAGCATTTT.

The CDR3 DNA sequence: TGTGCCAGTAGTATTCAGTACAATGAGCAGTTCTTC. Its translation: CASSIQYNEQFF. J is TRBJ2-1 and V is TRBV19, with D hard to call. CDR1 and CDR2 from the germline V gene are LNHDA and SQIVND (reference sequence). V lost 3 bases, J lost 4 bases, and 4 bases lay in between. The CDR3 spans 12 residues.

The chain combines TRBV28 with TRBJ2-5; 9 bases map to TRBD1. V was pared by 5 bases and J by 4 bases, with 5 bases of the junction left unmatched. The CDR3 spans 14 residues. The germline gives CDR1 MDHEN, CDR2 SYDVKM. CDR3 in amino acids: CASSTYRGPETQYF. In nucleotides, the CDR3 is TGTGCCAGCAGTACCTACAGGGGGCCAGAGACCCAGTACTTC.

The chain uses TRBV19 and TRBJ2-3; 9 nucleotides agree with TRBD2. Germline V gene sequence: CDR1 LNHDA, CDR2 SQIVND (reference sequence). The CDR3 consists of 13 residues. V shed 9 bases, J shed 3 bases, and the junction held 4 bases outside the gene matches. The CDR3 sequence: CASQREATDTQYF. The CDR3 DNA follows: TGTGCCAGCCAGCGGGAGGCAACAGATACGCAGTATTTT.

The chain employs TRBV18 and TRBJ2-1; no clear D. Germline CDR1 is KGHSH and CDR2 is LQKENI. Trimming took off 3 bases at V and 5 bases at J, with 8 bases between the two ends. The CDR3 runs 13 residues. The DNA of the CDR3 is TGTGCCAGCTCACCGGCCCGCGACAATGAGCAGTTCTTC. It codes for CASSPARDNEQFF.

The chain is built from TRBV6-1 and TRBJ1-2; D is ambiguous. With 7 bases removed from V and 5 bases from J, the gap between germline ends came to 8 bases. Germline V gene sequence: CDR1 MNHNS, CDR2 SASEGT. The CDR3 consists of 11 residues. The CDR3 coding sequence is TGTGCCAGCATGGGTCTGTATGGCTACACCTTC. Protein product: CASMGLYGYTF.

CDR3 nucleotides: TGTGCCTGGGGGGGCGGGGGAGCCGGGTTGGCTTTCTTT. This gives the protein CAWGGGGAGLAFF. The rearrangement joins TRBV30 to TRBJ1-1; a possible D gene is TRBD1 (6 bases). V lost 5 bases to trimming and J lost 11 bases, with 21 bases between them. Looked up from germline, CDR1 is GTSNPN and CDR2 is SVGIG (reference sequence). The CDR3 runs 13 residues.

The chain carries TRBV9 and TRBJ1-4; D is possibly TRBD1 (6 bases). V lost 4 bases, J lost 4 bases, and 14 bases lay in between. The germline V gene has CDR1 SGDLS and CDR2 YYNGEE. CDR3 length equals 15 residues. CDR3 residues: CASSISTGDNEKLFF. The CDR3 nucleotides read TGTGCCAGCAGCATATCGACAGGAGATAATGAAAAACTGTTTTTT.

V and J are TRBV20-1 and TRBJ1-2; D remains unclear. Germline CDR1 and CDR2: DFQATT and SNEGSKA (reference sequence). The CDR3 runs to 11 residues. The V and J ends lost 2 bases and 8 bases respectively, with 9 bases between them. Here the CDR3 DNA reads TGCAGTGCTAGATCCTGGTTGGGCTACACCTTC. This sequence encodes CSARSWLGYTF.

This chain connects TRBV6-4 to TRBJ1-6, with TRBD1 identical over 11 bases. The CDR3 totals 17 residues. The V gene's germline CDR1 is MRHNA and CDR2 SNTAGT. Trimming took 6 bases from V and 7 from J; bases not matched to a gene: 11. CDR3 amino acids: CASSRDAGTGGNSPLHF. DNA of the CDR3: TGTGCCAGCAGCCGAGACGCCGGGACAGGGGGAAATTCACCCCTCCACTTT.

This rearrangement joins TRBV7-2 to TRBJ2-7; D might be TRBD1 (5 bases). Per the germline V gene, CDR1 is SGHTA and CDR2 is FQGNSA. Trimming pared 5 bases from V and 5 bases from J, leaving 19 bases between. The CDR3 extends over 15 amino acids. CDR3 sequence reads: CASSPRSQGVNEQYF. The CDR3 bases are TGTGCCAGCAGCCCTCGTAGTCAGGGTGTAAACGAGCAGTACTTC.

The V gene is TRBV6-5, the J gene TRBJ2-7, with D perhaps TRBD1 or TRBD2 (6 bases each). V was clipped by 5 bases and J by 10 bases, with 18 bases between them. The length of the CDR3 is 13 residues. CDR1 is MNHEY, CDR2 SVGAGI, per germline. The CDR3 sequence is CASSTQGRLVQYF. The CDR3 DNA reads TGTGCCAGCAGTACACAGGGTAGACTAGTCCAGTACTTC.

V usage is TRBV6-1 and J usage is TRBJ2-2; tentatively, D is TRBD2 (7 bases). The CDR3 spans 15 residues. The germline gives CDR1 MNHNS, CDR2 SASEGT. The V and J ends lost 4 bases and 11 bases respectively, with 20 bases between them. The CDR3 DNA reads as TGTGCCAGCAGTGGTCTGGCGGGGGCCTCAGAAGAGCTGTTTTTT. This encodes CASSGLAGASEELFF.

This clone appeared a few times. V gene TRBV5-1 combines with J gene TRBJ1-2, with 11 bases aligning to TRBD1. This CDR3 contains 14 residues. Germline-derived CDR1 and CDR2 are SGHRS and YFSETQ. After removal of 4 bases from V and 7 bases from J, the junction contained 6 bases not matched to a gene. The CDR3: CASSVGQGVGGYTF. Here the CDR3 DNA reads TGCGCCAGCAGCGTGGGACAGGGGGTCGGTGGCTACACCTTC.